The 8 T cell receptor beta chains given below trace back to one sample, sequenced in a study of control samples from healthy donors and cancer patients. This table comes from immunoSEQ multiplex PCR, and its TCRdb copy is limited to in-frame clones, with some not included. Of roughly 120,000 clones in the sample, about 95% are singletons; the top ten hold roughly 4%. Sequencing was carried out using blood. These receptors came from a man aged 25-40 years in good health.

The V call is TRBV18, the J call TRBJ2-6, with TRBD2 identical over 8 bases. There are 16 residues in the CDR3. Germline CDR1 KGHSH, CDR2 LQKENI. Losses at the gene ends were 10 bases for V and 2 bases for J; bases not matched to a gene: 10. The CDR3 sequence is CATPRGGDAGANVLTF. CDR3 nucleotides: TGTGCCACCCCCCGGGGGGGGGATGCTGGGGCCAACGTCCTGACTTTC.

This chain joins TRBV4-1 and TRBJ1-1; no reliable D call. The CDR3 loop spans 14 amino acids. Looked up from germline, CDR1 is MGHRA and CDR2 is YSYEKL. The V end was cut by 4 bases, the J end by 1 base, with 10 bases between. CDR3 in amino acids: CASSLLSWNTEAFF. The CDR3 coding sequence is TGCGCCAGCAGCCTTCTTTCCTGGAACACTGAAGCTTTCTTT.

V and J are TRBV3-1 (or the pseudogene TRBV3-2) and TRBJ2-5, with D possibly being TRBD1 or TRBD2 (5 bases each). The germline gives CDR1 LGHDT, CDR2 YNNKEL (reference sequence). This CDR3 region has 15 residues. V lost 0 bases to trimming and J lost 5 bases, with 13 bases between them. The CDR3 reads CASSQDPRWGETQYF. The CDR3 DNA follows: TGTGCCAGCAGCCAAGATCCCAGGTGGGGGGAGACCCAGTACTTC.

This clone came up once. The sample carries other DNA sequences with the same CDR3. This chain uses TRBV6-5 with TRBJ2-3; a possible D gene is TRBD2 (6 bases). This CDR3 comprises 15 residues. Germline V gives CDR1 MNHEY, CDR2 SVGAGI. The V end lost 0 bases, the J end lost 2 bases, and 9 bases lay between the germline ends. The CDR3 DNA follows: TGTGCCAGCAGTTACTCTCGGGGGTCCACAGATACGCAGTATTTT. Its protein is CASSYSRGSTDTQYF.

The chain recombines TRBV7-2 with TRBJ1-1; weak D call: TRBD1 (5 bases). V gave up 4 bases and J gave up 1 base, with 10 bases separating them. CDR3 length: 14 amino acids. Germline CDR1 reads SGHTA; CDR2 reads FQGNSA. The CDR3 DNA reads TGTGCCAGCAGCTCCGTTGGGGGGAACACTGAAGCTTTCTTT. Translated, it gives CASSSVGGNTEAFF.

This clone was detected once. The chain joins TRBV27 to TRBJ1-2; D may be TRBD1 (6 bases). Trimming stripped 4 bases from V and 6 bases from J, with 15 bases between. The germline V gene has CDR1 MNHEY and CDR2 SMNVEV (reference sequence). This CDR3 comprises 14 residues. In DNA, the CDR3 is TGTGCCAGCAGTTCATACAGGGAGGGGGATGGCTACACCTTC. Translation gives CASSSYREGDGYTF.

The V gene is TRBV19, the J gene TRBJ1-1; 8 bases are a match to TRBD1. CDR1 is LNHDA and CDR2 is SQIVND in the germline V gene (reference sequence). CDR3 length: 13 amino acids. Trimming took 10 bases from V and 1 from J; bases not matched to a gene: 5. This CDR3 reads CAKTGEGNTEAFF. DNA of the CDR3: TGTGCCAAGACAGGGGAAGGGAACACTGAAGCTTTCTTT.

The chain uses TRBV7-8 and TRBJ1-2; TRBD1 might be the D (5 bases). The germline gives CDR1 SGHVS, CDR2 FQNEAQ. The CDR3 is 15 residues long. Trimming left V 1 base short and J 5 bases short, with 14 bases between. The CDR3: CASSLGRSTAYGYTF. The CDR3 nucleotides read TGTGCCAGCAGCTTAGGAAGGTCGACAGCTTATGGCTACACCTTC. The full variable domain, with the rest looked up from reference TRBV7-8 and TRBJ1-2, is GAGVSQSPRYKVAKRGQDVALRCDPISGHVSLFWYQQALGQGPEFLTYFQNEAQLDKSGLPSDRFFAERPEGSVSTLKIQRTQQEDSAVYLCASSLGRSTAYGYTFGSGTRLTVV.